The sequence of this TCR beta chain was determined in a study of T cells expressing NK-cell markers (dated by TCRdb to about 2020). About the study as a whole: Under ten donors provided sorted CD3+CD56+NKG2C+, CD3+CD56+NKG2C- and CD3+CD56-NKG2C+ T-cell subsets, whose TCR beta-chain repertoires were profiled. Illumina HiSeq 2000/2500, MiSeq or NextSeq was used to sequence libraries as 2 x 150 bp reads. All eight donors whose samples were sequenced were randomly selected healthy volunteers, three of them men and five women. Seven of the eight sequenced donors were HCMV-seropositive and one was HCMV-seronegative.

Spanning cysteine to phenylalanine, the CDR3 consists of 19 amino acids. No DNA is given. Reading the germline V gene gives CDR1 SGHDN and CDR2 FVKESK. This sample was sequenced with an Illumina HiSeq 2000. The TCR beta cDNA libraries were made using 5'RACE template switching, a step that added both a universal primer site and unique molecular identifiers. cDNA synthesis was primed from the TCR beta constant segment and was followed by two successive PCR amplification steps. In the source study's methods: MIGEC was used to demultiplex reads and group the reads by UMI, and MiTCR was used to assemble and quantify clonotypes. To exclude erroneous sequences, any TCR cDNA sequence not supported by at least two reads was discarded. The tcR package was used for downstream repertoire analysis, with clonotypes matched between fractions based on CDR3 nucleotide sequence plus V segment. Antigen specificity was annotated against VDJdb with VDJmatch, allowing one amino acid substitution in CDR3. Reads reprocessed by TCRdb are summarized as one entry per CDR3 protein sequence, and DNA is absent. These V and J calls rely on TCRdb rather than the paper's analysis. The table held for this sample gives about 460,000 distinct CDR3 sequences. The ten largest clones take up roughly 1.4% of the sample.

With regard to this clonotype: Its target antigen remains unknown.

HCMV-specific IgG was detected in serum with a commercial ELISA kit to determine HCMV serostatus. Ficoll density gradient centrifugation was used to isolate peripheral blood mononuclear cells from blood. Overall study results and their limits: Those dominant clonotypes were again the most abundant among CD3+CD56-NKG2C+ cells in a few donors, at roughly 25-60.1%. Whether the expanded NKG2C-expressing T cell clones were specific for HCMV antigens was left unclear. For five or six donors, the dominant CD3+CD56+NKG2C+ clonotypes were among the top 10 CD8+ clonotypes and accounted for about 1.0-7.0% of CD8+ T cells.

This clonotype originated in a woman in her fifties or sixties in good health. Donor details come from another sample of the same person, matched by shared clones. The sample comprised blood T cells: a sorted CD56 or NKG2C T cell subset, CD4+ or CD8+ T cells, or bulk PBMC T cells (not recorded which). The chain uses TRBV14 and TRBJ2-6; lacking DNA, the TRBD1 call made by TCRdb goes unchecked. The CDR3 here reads CASSQETGSRPPGANVLTF.